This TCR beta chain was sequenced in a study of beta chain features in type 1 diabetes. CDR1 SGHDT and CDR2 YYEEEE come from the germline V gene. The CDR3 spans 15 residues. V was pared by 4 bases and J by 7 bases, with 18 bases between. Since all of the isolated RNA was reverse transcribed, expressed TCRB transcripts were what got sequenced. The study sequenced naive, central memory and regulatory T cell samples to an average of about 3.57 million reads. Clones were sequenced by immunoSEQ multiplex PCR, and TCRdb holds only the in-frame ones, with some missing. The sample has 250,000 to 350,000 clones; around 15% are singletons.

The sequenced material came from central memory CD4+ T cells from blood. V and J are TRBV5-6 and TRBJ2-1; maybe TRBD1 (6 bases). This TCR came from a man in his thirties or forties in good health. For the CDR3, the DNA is TGTGCCAGCAGCCCGGCAGGGGACCCTTTGAATGAGCAGTTCTTC. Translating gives CASSPAGDPLNEQFF. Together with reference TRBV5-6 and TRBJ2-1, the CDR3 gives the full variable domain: DAGVTQSPTHLIKTRGQQVTLRCSPKSGHDTVSWYQQALGQGPQFIFQYYEEEERQRGNFPDRFSGHQFPNYSSELNVNALLLGDSALYLCASSPAGDPLNEQFFGPGTRLTVL.